What follows are 10 T cell receptor beta chains derived from one specimen sequenced in a study of response to subunit inactivated influenza vaccine. Using its own MiXCR run on the RT-PCR reads, TCRdb lists one record per CDR3 protein. In the table there are hundreds of thousands of distinct CDR3 sequences, 12% of which are singletons. This specimen consisted of PBMCs from blood, obtained on the day of vaccination. These receptors originate from a man between 50 and 59 years old who received an inactivated influenza vaccine.

V gene TRBV12-3 or TRBV12-4 combines with J gene TRBJ2-4; D is possibly TRBD2 (6 bases). With 3 bases removed from V and 1 base from J, the gap between germline ends came to 13 bases. The CDR3 consists of 16 residues. The CDR3 nucleotides are TGTGCCAGCAGTTTCAGGAGGGGAGACGCCAAAAACATTCAGTACTTC. Residues: CASSFRRGDAKNIQYF.

This clonotype was observed a handful of times. This chain links TRBV20-1 with TRBJ1-2, with 7 bases identical to TRBD1. The CDR3 spans 12 residues. V lost 3 bases and J lost 8; bases outside the gene matches: 6. Germline assignment: CDR1 DFQATT and CDR2 SNEGSKA (reference sequence). In DNA form, the CDR3 reads TGCAGTGCTAGGTGGCAGGGGGTAGGCTACACCTTC. Encoded protein: CSARWQGVGYTF.

This chain uses TRBV9 with TRBJ2-1, with TRBD2 identical over 11 bases. The V gene end was trimmed by 0 bases and the J gene end by 7 bases; junction bases not matched to a gene: 6. This CDR3 spans 16 amino acids. Per germline, CDR1 SGDLS and CDR2 YYNGEE. The DNA of the CDR3 is TGTGCCAGCAGCGTAGCTGCACTAGCGGGAGTAAATGAGCAGTTCTTC. Translation gives CASSVAALAGVNEQFF.

This chain joins TRBV12-3 or TRBV12-4 and TRBJ2-5; tentative D call: TRBD2 (6 bases). The CDR3 sequence is 15 residues long. Deletions cut 4 bases from V and 1 base from J, with 13 bases between. CDR3 DNA: TGTGCCAGCAGTTGGACGGGGGACCCCCAAGAGACCCAGTACTTC. It translates to CASSWTGDPQETQYF.

The chain combines TRBV7-2 with TRBJ1-4; weak D call: TRBD1 (5 bases). The CDR3 has 14 amino acids. The V gene lost 5 bases and the J gene lost 7 bases, with 14 bases spanning the gap. CDR1 SGHTA and CDR2 FQGNSA come from the germline V gene. The CDR3 reads CASSRGHPSEKLFF. The CDR3 DNA reads as TGTGCCAGCAGCCGAGGACATCCGTCTGAAAAACTGTTTTTT.

In its sample, this clonotype was seen a few times. V gene TRBV7-2 combines with J gene TRBJ2-3, with 8 nucleotides matching TRBD2. CDR1 is SGHTA and CDR2 is FQGNSA in the germline V gene. V dropped 6 bases and J dropped 5; count of bases not matched to a gene: 10. This CDR3 contains 15 residues. CDR3 amino acids: CASRNWGTRKDTQYF. DNA for the CDR3: TGTGCCAGCAGGAATTGGGGGACTAGAAAAGATACGCAGTATTTT.

The CDR3 DNA follows: TGCGCCAGCAGCTTATACGCAGATACGCAGTATTTT. The encoded protein is CASSLYADTQYF. This chain connects TRBV5-1 to TRBJ2-3, with D unclear. V shed 2 bases and J shed 4 bases, with 5 bases lying between them. The CDR3 runs to 12 residues. The germline V gene encodes CDR1 SGHRS and CDR2 YFSETQ.

A few counts support this clonotype. The chain carries TRBV30 and TRBJ2-1; maybe TRBD2 (5 bases). The germline V gene has CDR1 GTSNPN and CDR2 SVGIG (reference sequence). Trimming left V 4 bases short and J 4 bases short, with 14 bases between. CDR3 length: 14 residues. The CDR3 here is CAWNPGGPYNEQFF. The CDR3 region has the DNA TGTGCCTGGAACCCCGGCGGGCCTTACAATGAGCAGTTCTTC.

There are many counts of this clonotype. This chain connects TRBV9 to TRBJ2-2, with 10 bases lining up with TRBD1. The length of the CDR3 is 15 residues. Germline CDR1 is SGDLS and CDR2 is YYNGEE. With 3 bases clipped from V and 4 bases from J, the junction kept 3 bases outside the gene matches. CDR3 sequence: CASSAGQGFTGELFF. The CDR3 nucleotides are TGTGCCAGCAGCGCGGGACAGGGGTTCACCGGGGAGCTGTTTTTT.

The chain couples TRBV15 to TRBJ2-4; TRBD2 is a possible D gene (6 bases). The CDR3 contains 13 residues. Trimming stripped 0 bases from V and 9 bases from J, with 9 bases between. Looked up from germline, CDR1 is LNHNV and CDR2 is YYDKDF (reference sequence). In DNA, the CDR3 is TGTGCCACCAGCAGAGAGACTAGGGCCATTCAGTACTTC. It codes for CATSRETRAIQYF.